The 20 T cell receptor beta chains presented below share a single source sample, sequenced in a study of technical replicates of blood from several donors. TCRdb's table, derived via immunoSEQ multiplex PCR, lists solely in-frame clones and lacks some. The data show over 80,000 clones, with roughly 96% seen just once and around 0.35% held by the top ten. Sequencing was done on a sample of T cells isolated from PBMCs. The receptors stem from a human donor in good health.

V and J are TRBV7-9 and TRBJ1-3; 8 bases map to TRBD1. V was clipped by 3 bases and J by 6 bases; unmatched bases: 10. Germline CDR1 SEHNR, CDR2 FQNEAQ (reference sequence). The CDR3 has 16 amino acids. CDR3 bases: TGTGCCAGCAGCTTCGATGGCAGGGGGCCAGTAAACACCATATATTTT. It yields the protein CASSFDGRGPVNTIYF.

V gene TRBV4-1 combines with J gene TRBJ2-7; 7 bases agree with TRBD1. This CDR3 has 14 residues. Germline V gives CDR1 MGHRA, CDR2 YSYEKL. V trimming: 3 bases; J trimming: 3 bases; junction bases outside the gene matches: 5. The CDR3 DNA reads as TGCGCCAGCAGCCAGAGACAGGGTCTCTACGAGCAGTACTTC. Translation gives CASSQRQGLYEQYF.

The genes are TRBV29-1 and TRBJ2-7; 8 bases fit TRBD1. Unmatched junction bases numbered 4, after V lost 6 bases and J lost 0 bases. CDR1 and CDR2 from the germline V gene are SQVTM and ANQGSEA. The CDR3 is 13 amino acids. The CDR3 reads CSVVTGDSYEQYF. The CDR3 DNA reads TGCAGCGTCGTGACAGGGGACTCCTACGAGCAGTACTTC.

The rearrangement joins TRBV7-6 to TRBJ2-7; TRBD2 might be the D (5 bases). The CDR3 has 13 residues. Looked up from germline, CDR1 is SGHVS and CDR2 is FNYEAQ. Trimming removed 5 bases at V and 1 base at J, with 9 bases between. The CDR3 nucleotides read TGTGCCAGCAGCATCGGGGATTCCTACGAGCAGTACTTC. Protein product: CASSIGDSYEQYF. Full variable domain (missing parts from reference TRBV7-6 and TRBJ2-7): GAGVSQSPRYKVTKRGQDVALRCDPISGHVSLYWYRQALGQGPEFLTYFNYEAQQDKSGLPNDRFSAERPEGSISTLTIQRTEQRDSAMYRCASSIGDSYEQYFGPGTRLTVT.

The CDR3 DNA follows: TGTGCCAGCAGCCGCTATCCTACGGGACTAGCTAGTTCCTACAATGAGCAGTTCTTC. It specifies CASSRYPTGLASSYNEQFF. The chain couples TRBV14 to TRBJ2-1, with 9 bases matching TRBD2. The V segment lost 4 bases and the J segment 1 base; nucleotides outside the gene matches: 14. Germline V CDR1 and CDR2: SGHDN, FVKESK. The CDR3 runs 19 residues.

The chain couples TRBV11-3 to TRBJ1-2; D gene uncertain. The CDR3 length is 14 residues. Germline CDR1 SGHNT, CDR2 YENEEA. V was shortened by 4 bases and J by 4 bases, with 13 bases between the two germline ends. The DNA for the CDR3 is TGTGCCAGCAGCTCCCCCACTATGCCCTATGGCTACACCTTC. Protein product: CASSSPTMPYGYTF.

The chain links TRBV25-1 to TRBJ2-1, with 12 bases identical to TRBD2. Germline CDR1 and CDR2: MGHDK and SYGVNS. The ends lost 4 bases at V and 9 bases at J; junction bases unmatched: 7. The CDR3 is made up of 15 amino acids. In nucleotides, the CDR3 is TGTGCCAGCAGTGTCCCCGGACTAGCGGGATCTGAGCAGTTCTTC. It yields the protein CASSVPGLAGSEQFF.

The chain carries TRBV15 and TRBJ1-1; the D is unclear. Trimming shortened V by 1 base and J by 5 bases, and 8 bases separated the two germline ends. Germline CDR1 is LNHNV and CDR2 is YYDKDF (reference sequence). The CDR3 loop spans 13 amino acids. The CDR3, as DNA: TGTGCCACCAGCAGAGGCGGTGGGACTGAAGCTTTCTTT. It is translated as CATSRGGGTEAFF. The full variable domain, in which reference TRBV15 and TRBJ1-1 provide the parts outside the CDR3, is DAMVIQNPRYQVTQFGKPVTLSCSQTLNHNVMYWYQQKSSQAPKLLFHYYDKDFNNEADTPDNFQSRRPNTSFCFLDIRSPGLGDTAMYLCATSRGGGTEAFFGQGTRLTVV.

The rearrangement links TRBV2 to TRBJ1-5, with D unclear. This CDR3 has 13 amino acids. Germline lookup yields CDR1 SNHLY and CDR2 FYNNEI. V was clipped by 7 bases and J by 0 bases, with 7 bases between them. Here the CDR3 DNA reads TGTGCCAGCACCCCGTATAGCAATCAGCCCCAGCATTTT. Its translation is CASTPYSNQPQHF.

This clone is a singleton in its sample. The CDR3 spells CSVGGRLNTEAFF. The CDR3 DNA follows: TGCAGCGTGGGGGGACGGTTGAACACTGAAGCTTTCTTT. V and J are TRBV29-1 and TRBJ1-1; D possibly corresponds to TRBD1 (5 bases). CDR1 and CDR2 (germline): SQVTM, ANQGSEA. The ends were cut back, 6 bases at V and 0 bases at J, with 11 bases in the middle. The CDR3 consists of 13 residues.

The V and J genes are TRBV5-1 and TRBJ2-3; TRBD2 matches at 13 bases. The germline gives CDR1 SGHRS, CDR2 YFSETQ. The length of the CDR3 is 14 residues. The V gene end was trimmed by 10 bases and the J gene end by 5 bases; junction bases not matched to a gene: 7. CDR3 region: CACGLAGDLDTQYF. The CDR3 DNA reads as TGCGCCTGCGGACTAGCGGGAGATCTAGATACGCAGTATTTT.

V and J are TRBV2 and TRBJ2-3; 11 positions agree with TRBD2. This CDR3 contains 17 residues. The V gene end was trimmed by 1 base and the J gene end by 0 bases; junction bases not matched to a gene: 3. Germline V gene lookup returns CDR1 SNHLY and CDR2 FYNNEI. CDR3 amino acids: CASSEVIAGGSTDTQYF. CDR3 bases: TGTGCCAGCAGTGAAGTGATAGCGGGAGGGAGCACAGATACGCAGTATTTT.

The chain links TRBV9 to TRBJ2-1; 10 nucleotides agree with TRBD2. After removal of 0 bases from V and 5 bases from J, the junction contained 5 bases not matched to a gene. The CDR3 loop spans 16 amino acids. Germline loops: CDR1 SGDLS, CDR2 YYNGEE. The CDR3 DNA is TGTGCCAGCAGCGTAGGATGGACTAGCGGTCACAATGAGCAGTTCTTC. It encodes CASSVGWTSGHNEQFF.

J is TRBJ2-5 and V is TRBV5-4; TRBD2 matches at 13 bases. CDR3 size: 16 residues. The junction had 8 bases not matched to a gene; V was cut back by 4 bases and J by 5 bases. From germline, CDR1 is SGHNT and CDR2 YYREEE (reference sequence). The CDR3 DNA sequence: TGTGCCAGCAGCATGGGACTAGCGGGGCTTCGGGAGACCCAGTACTTC. This codes for CASSMGLAGLRETQYF.

The chain uses TRBV27 and TRBJ2-1; TRBD2 matches at 10 bases. CDR1 and CDR2 (germline): MNHEY, SMNVEV (reference sequence). This CDR3 region has 13 residues. V shed 8 bases and J 8 bases; nucleotides not matched to a gene: 6. CDR3 in amino acids: CASQPAGGDEQFF. CDR3 bases: TGTGCCAGCCAACCAGCGGGAGGGGATGAGCAGTTCTTC.

V and J are TRBV2 and TRBJ2-7, with D maybe TRBD1 (6 bases). V was trimmed by 4 bases and J by 1 base, leaving 8 bases between them. This CDR3 comprises 13 residues. The V gene's germline CDR1 is SNHLY and CDR2 FYNNEI. CDR3 sequence reads: CASSVQGSYEQYF. CDR3 DNA sequence: TGTGCCAGCAGTGTACAGGGATCCTACGAGCAGTACTTC.

The chain uses TRBV27 and TRBJ2-7, with 7 bases matching TRBD1. The ends lost 6 bases at V and 7 bases at J; junction bases unmatched: 6. CDR1 and CDR2 (germline): MNHEY, SMNVEV (reference sequence). This CDR3 spans 12 amino acids. The CDR3 sequence is CASSPGQQEQYF. Here the CDR3 DNA reads TGTGCCAGCAGCCCGGGACAGCAAGAGCAGTACTTC.

This clone was seen a single time. This chain links TRBV7-9 with TRBJ2-7, with TRBD1 matching over 9 bases. Unmatched junction bases numbered 7, after V lost 4 bases and J lost 3 bases. CDR3 size: 15 residues. Germline CDR1 and CDR2: SEHNR and FQNEAQ (reference sequence). The CDR3 nucleotides are TGTGCCAGCAGCTCCACCGGGACAGGGTTCTACGAGCAGTACTTC. Translated: CASSSTGTGFYEQYF.

The chain employs TRBV4-3 and TRBJ1-2, with 8 bases identical to TRBD1. This CDR3 comprises 16 residues. Germline loops: CDR1 LGHNA, CDR2 YSLEER. Trimming at V came to 0 bases and at J to 7 bases, leaving 10 bases not matched to a gene. CDR3 region: CASSQDIRTGGVGYTF. CDR3 sequence (DNA): TGCGCCAGCAGCCAAGATATAAGAACAGGGGGAGTTGGCTACACCTTC.

The chain carries TRBV4-3 and TRBJ1-2; 8 bases are a match to TRBD1. V trimming: 4 bases; J trimming: 8 bases; junction bases outside the gene matches: 6. The CDR3 covers 13 residues. From germline, CDR1 is LGHNA and CDR2 YSLEER. CDR3 DNA sequence: TGCGCCAGCAGCCCCCAGGACAGGGAAGGCTACACCTTC. The encoded protein is CASSPQDREGYTF.